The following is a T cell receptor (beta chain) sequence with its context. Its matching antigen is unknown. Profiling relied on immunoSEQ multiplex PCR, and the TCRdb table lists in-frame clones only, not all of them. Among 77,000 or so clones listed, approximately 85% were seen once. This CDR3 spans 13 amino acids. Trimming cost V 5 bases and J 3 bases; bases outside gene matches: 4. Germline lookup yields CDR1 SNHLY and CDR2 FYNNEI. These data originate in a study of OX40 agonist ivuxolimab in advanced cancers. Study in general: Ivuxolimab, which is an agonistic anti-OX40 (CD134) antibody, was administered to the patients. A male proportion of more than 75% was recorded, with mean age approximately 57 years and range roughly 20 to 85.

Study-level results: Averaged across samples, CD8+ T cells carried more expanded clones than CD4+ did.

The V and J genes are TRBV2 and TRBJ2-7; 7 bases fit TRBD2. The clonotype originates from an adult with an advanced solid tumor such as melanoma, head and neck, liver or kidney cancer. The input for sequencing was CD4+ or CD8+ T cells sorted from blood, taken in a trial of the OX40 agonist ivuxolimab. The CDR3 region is CASSLAESYEQYF. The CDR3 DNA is TGTGCCAGCAGTCTAGCGGAGAGCTACGAGCAGTACTTC.